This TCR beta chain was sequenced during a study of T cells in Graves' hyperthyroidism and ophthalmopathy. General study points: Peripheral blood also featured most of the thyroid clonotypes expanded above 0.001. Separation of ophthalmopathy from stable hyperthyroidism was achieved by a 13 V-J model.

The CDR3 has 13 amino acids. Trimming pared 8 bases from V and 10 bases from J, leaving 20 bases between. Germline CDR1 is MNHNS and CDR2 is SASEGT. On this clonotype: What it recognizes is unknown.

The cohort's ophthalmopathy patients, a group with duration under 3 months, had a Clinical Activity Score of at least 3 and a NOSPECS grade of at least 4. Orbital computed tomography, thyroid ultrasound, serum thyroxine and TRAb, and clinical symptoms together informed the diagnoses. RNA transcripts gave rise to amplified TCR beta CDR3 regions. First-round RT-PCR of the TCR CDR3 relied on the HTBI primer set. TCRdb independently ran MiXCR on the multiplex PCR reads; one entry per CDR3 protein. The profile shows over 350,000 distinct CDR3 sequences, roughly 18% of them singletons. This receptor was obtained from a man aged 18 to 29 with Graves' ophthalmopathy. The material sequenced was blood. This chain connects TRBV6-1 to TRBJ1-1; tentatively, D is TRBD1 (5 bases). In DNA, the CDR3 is TGTGCCAGCTTCCACTCTCGGGACGGGGGAGCTTTCTTT. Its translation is CASFHSRDGGAFF.